This is a list of T cell receptor beta chains from one sample in a study of radiation and T cells in renal cell carcinoma. Sequencing was performed with immunoSEQ multiplex PCR; in TCRdb, only in-frame clones are kept and a portion is missing. The data contain about 140,000 clones, around four fifths of them singletons. Specimen: blood, collected from a patient whose treatment included radiotherapy and nephrectomy. Receptor source: a woman between 45 and 65 years old with renal cell carcinoma. Each CDR3 is given with its conserved first and last residue. Fields, in order: CDR3 protein, J gene, V gene.

cdr3_aa: CASSLGGTGLQPQHF
j_call: TRBJ1-5
v_call: TRBV27

cdr3_aa: CASSPTVSYGYTF
j_call: TRBJ1-2
v_call: TRBV10-1

cdr3_aa: CASRDTARSYEQYF
j_call: TRBJ2-7
v_call: TRBV7-2

cdr3_aa: CASSQGLDREVAETQYF
j_call: TRBJ2-5
v_call: TRBV4-3

cdr3_aa: CASTLSTGISGNTIYF
j_call: TRBJ1-3
v_call: TRBV19

cdr3_aa: CASSQDIGNQPQHF
j_call: TRBJ1-5
v_call: TRBV4-3

cdr3_aa: CASSPGVRLGYEQYF
j_call: TRBJ2-7
v_call: TRBV13

cdr3_aa: CASSDTGQGSPLHF
j_call: TRBJ1-6
v_call: TRBV6-1

cdr3_aa: CASSLVALADFYEQYF
j_call: TRBJ2-7
v_call: TRBV7-2

cdr3_aa: CASSLGPAEDTQYF
j_call: TRBJ2-3
v_call: TRBV5-1

cdr3_aa: CASSLGLAELSEQYF
j_call: TRBJ2-7
v_call: TRBV7-9

cdr3_aa: CSVERQGGNYGYTF
j_call: TRBJ1-2
v_call: TRBV29-1

cdr3_aa: CASSPGEMDGYTF
j_call: TRBJ1-2
v_call: TRBV7-2

cdr3_aa: CASSLEASTDTQYF
j_call: TRBJ2-3
v_call: TRBV7-2

cdr3_aa: CASSSTGVGELFF
j_call: TRBJ2-2
v_call: TRBV7-2

cdr3_aa: CAWSVHDQRAFTAKNIQYF
j_call: TRBJ2-4
v_call: TRBV30

cdr3_aa: CASSSQDRVTQYF
j_call: TRBJ2-3
v_call: TRBV5-4

cdr3_aa: CASSIGQGNYEQYF
j_call: NA
v_call: TRBV19

cdr3_aa: CASSYTTGQGGYEQYF
j_call: TRBJ2-7
v_call: TRBV6-5

cdr3_aa: CASKVGGVNEQFF
j_call: TRBJ2-1
v_call: TRBV6-5

cdr3_aa: CASSSRAGGYTF
j_call: TRBJ1-2
v_call: TRBV5-6

cdr3_aa: CASRDALGTSGKGEQFF
j_call: TRBJ2-1
v_call: TRBV2

cdr3_aa: CASSLGATGTQETQYF
j_call: TRBJ2-5
v_call: TRBV11-3

cdr3_aa: CASSEGSDEQYF
j_call: TRBJ2-7
v_call: TRBV10-1

cdr3_aa: CASSMNGGLAERNEQFF
j_call: TRBJ2-1
v_call: TRBV19

cdr3_aa: CASSGPLGQGRGGRTGELFF
j_call: TRBJ2-2
v_call: TRBV9

cdr3_aa: CASSFPLTGVANTEAFF
j_call: TRBJ1-1
v_call: TRBV28

cdr3_aa: CASSEFGGSNQPQHF
j_call: TRBJ1-5
v_call: TRBV25-1

cdr3_aa: CASRATGNIQYF
j_call: TRBJ2-4
v_call: TRBV25-1

cdr3_aa: CASRTGPLYGYTF
j_call: TRBJ1-2
v_call: TRBV19